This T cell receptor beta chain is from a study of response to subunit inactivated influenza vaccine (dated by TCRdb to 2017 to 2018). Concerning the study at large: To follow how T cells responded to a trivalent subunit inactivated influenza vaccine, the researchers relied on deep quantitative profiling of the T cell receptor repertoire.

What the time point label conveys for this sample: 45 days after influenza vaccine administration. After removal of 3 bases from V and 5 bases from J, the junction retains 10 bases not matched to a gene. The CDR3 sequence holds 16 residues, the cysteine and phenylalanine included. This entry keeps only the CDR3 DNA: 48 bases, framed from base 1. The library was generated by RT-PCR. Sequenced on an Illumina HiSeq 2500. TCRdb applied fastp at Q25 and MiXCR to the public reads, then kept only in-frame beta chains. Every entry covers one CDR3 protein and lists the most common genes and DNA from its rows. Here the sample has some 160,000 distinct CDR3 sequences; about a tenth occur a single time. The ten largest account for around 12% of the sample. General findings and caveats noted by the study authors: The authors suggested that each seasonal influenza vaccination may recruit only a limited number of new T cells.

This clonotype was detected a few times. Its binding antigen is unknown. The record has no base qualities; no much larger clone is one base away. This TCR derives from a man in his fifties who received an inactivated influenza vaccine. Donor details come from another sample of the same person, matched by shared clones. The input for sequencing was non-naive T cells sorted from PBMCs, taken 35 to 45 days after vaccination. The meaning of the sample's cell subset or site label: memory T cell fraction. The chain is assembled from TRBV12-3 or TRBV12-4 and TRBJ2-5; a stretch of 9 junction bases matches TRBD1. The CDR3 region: CASSFDRTGAVETQYF. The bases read TGTGCCAGCAGTTTCGACCGGACAGGGGCGGTTGAGACCCAGTACTTC.